A single sample is the source of the 26 T cell receptor beta chains below, sequenced in a study of T cell responses to AZD1222 COVID-19 vaccine. This table comes from immunoSEQ multiplex PCR, and its TCRdb copy is limited to in-frame clones, with some not included. The data show 90,000 to 150,000 clones, with roughly nine tenths seen just once and roughly a tenth held by the top ten. The source was peripheral blood, collected on day 0 of AZD1222 vaccination. The receptors derive from an adult in good health.

This chain links TRBV11-3 with TRBJ2-7, with D maybe TRBD2 (7 bases). Germline V gene sequence: CDR1 SGHNT, CDR2 YENEEA. Trimming pared 5 bases from V and 2 bases from J, leaving 16 bases between. CDR3 length equals 15 residues. In DNA, the CDR3 is TGTGCCAGCAGCCCTAGGGGGGGGACCCCCTACGAGCAGTACTTC. This gives the protein CASSPRGGTPYEQYF. The whole variable domain, filled in from reference TRBV11-3 and TRBJ2-7, reads EAGVVQSPRYKIIEKKQPVAFWCNPISGHNTLYWYLQNLGQGPELLIRYENEEAVDDSQLPKDRFSAERLKGVDSTLKIQPAELGDSAVYLCASSPRGGTPYEQYFGPGTRLTVT.

The chain is built from TRBV30 and TRBJ1-2, with D possibly matching TRBD1 (5 bases). The CDR3 totals 14 residues. V was shortened by 4 bases and J by 7 bases, with 19 bases between the two germline ends. Germline assignment: CDR1 GTSNPN and CDR2 SVGIG (reference sequence). The CDR3 sequence: CAWTRFPREAGYTF. The CDR3 DNA reads as TGTGCCTGGACGAGATTTCCCAGGGAGGCTGGCTACACCTTC.

The chain uses TRBV19 and TRBJ1-2; no definite D call. V lost 1 base to trimming and J lost 2 bases, with 8 bases between them. Looked up from germline, CDR1 is LNHDA and CDR2 is SQIVND (reference sequence). The CDR3 is 14 amino acids. The CDR3 is CASSIGHTNYGYTF. The CDR3 coding sequence is TGTGCCAGTAGTATAGGACACACCAACTATGGCTACACCTTC.

The V gene is TRBV9, the J gene TRBJ2-7; maybe TRBD1 (6 bases). The V end lost 0 bases, the J end lost 0 bases, and 10 bases lay between the germline ends. Germline assignment: CDR1 SGDLS and CDR2 YYNGEE. This CDR3 has 15 residues. The CDR3 spells CASSVATGPSYEQYF. The DNA of the CDR3 is TGTGCCAGCAGCGTAGCCACAGGGCCCTCCTACGAGCAGTACTTC.

This clone was seen once. This chain links TRBV19 with TRBJ2-5; 11 bases line up with TRBD1. This CDR3 region has 15 residues. Germline assignment: CDR1 LNHDA and CDR2 SQIVND (reference sequence). V lost 4 bases to trimming and J lost 3 bases; unmatched junction nucleotides: 4. The CDR3 region is CASSTRDRGEETQYF. In nucleotides, the CDR3 is TGTGCCAGTAGTACCCGGGACAGGGGGGAAGAGACCCAGTACTTC.

This clone was recorded only once. The chain carries TRBV7-2 and TRBJ2-1; possibly TRBD1 or TRBD2 for D (6 bases each). V shed 2 bases and J shed 7 bases, with 12 bases lying between them. Germline V lookup: CDR1 SGHTA, CDR2 FQGNSA. This CDR3 contains 14 residues. Written as DNA, the CDR3 is TGTGCCAGCAGCTTAAATGGGGGGCTTAATGAGCAGTTCTTC. Encoded protein: CASSLNGGLNEQFF.

This clone was observed once. The chain recombines TRBV11-3 with TRBJ1-3, with a tentative D call TRBD1 (5 bases). V shed 4 bases and J shed 1 base, with 11 bases lying between them. Germline V lookup: CDR1 SGHNT, CDR2 YENEEA. The CDR3 contains 15 residues. CDR3 in amino acids: CASSSRTISGNTIYF. CDR3 bases: TGTGCCAGCAGCTCACGGACAATTTCTGGAAACACCATATATTTT.

The chain recombines TRBV19 with TRBJ1-2; 10 positions match TRBD1. CDR3 size: 15 residues. Trimming took 8 bases from V and 3 from J; bases not matched to a gene: 9. Germline CDR1 and CDR2: LNHDA and SQIVND (reference sequence). The CDR3 loop is CASFRTGGIDYGYTF. The CDR3 DNA reads as TGTGCCAGTTTCCGGACAGGGGGAATCGACTATGGCTACACCTTC.

This clone was counted only a few times. The chain couples TRBV5-1 to TRBJ2-5; D ambiguous. The CDR3 contains 15 residues. CDR1 and CDR2 from the germline V gene are SGHRS and YFSETQ. Trimming left V 1 base short and J 4 bases short, with 14 bases between. CDR3 sequence (DNA): TGCGCCAGCAGCTTGTCTGGGCGGTTGGGAGAGACCCAGTACTTC. Its protein is CASSLSGRLGETQYF.

This sequence joins TRBV6-5 and TRBJ1-5; D not certain. The length of the CDR3 is 14 residues. Germline lookup yields CDR1 MNHEY and CDR2 SVGAGI. Trimming removed 7 bases from V and 0 bases from J, with 10 bases in between. The CDR3 is CASIREISNQPQHF. CDR3 nucleotides: TGTGCCAGCATCCGGGAGATTAGCAATCAGCCCCAGCATTTT.

The J gene is TRBJ2-7, the V gene TRBV19; 7 bases map to TRBD1. Trimming cost V 1 base and J 0 bases; bases outside gene matches: 3. Germline values: CDR1 LNHDA, CDR2 SQIVND (reference sequence). The CDR3 sequence is 15 residues long. CDR3 amino acids: CASSIAPGGSYEQYF. CDR3 coding DNA: TGTGCCAGTAGTATAGCCCCAGGGGGCTCCTACGAGCAGTACTTC.

This chain links TRBV2 with TRBJ2-5; 10 bases match TRBD2. This CDR3 region has 16 residues. The V segment lost 0 bases and the J segment 3 bases; nucleotides outside the gene matches: 4. Germline assignment: CDR1 SNHLY and CDR2 FYNNEI. This CDR3 reads CASSEARTSGKETQYF. CDR3 in DNA: TGTGCCAGCAGTGAAGCCCGAACTAGCGGGAAAGAGACCCAGTACTTC.

The J gene is TRBJ2-7, the V gene TRBV5-4, with TRBD1 matching 7 bases. CDR1 SGHNT and CDR2 YYREEE come from the germline V gene (reference sequence). This CDR3 has 14 amino acids. J gave up 4 bases and V 5 bases, and 9 bases lay outside the gene matches. As DNA, the CDR3 is TGTGCCAGCAGTAAGGACAGGAGCGGTTACGAGCAGTACTTC. It encodes CASSKDRSGYEQYF.

The V gene is TRBV28, the J gene TRBJ2-2; 8 positions agree with TRBD2. This CDR3 comprises 15 residues. Unmatched junction bases numbered 3, after V lost 6 bases and J lost 0 bases. CDR1 is MDHEN, CDR2 SYDVKM, per germline. CDR3 amino acids: CASSPGGANTGELFF. The DNA of the CDR3 is TGTGCCAGCAGCCCCGGGGGGGCGAACACCGGGGAGCTGTTTTTT.

This clone was counted once. The chain employs TRBV7-8 and TRBJ1-2; 11 nucleotides line up with TRBD1. The CDR3 contains 17 residues. V shed 0 bases and J 6 bases; nucleotides not matched to a gene: 9. Germline V gene lookup returns CDR1 SGHVS and CDR2 FQNEAQ. The DNA for the CDR3 is TGTGCCAGCAGCTTAGCCAGGGGGACAGGGGGGGCGGATGGCTACACCTTC. Protein sequence: CASSLARGTGGADGYTF. The variable domain in full, with the rest retrieved from reference TRBV7-8 and TRBJ1-2, is GAGVSQSPRYKVAKRGQDVALRCDPISGHVSLFWYQQALGQGPEFLTYFQNEAQLDKSGLPSDRFFAERPEGSVSTLKIQRTQQEDSAVYLCASSLARGTGGADGYTFGSGTRLTVV.

The rearrangement uses TRBV6-2 or TRBV6-3 and TRBJ1-5, with D possibly being TRBD1 (5 bases). The V gene lost 2 bases and the J gene lost 0 bases, with 8 bases spanning the gap. The CDR3 consists of 15 residues. In germline, CDR1 is MNHEY, CDR2 SVGEGT. Here the CDR3 DNA reads TGTGCCAGCAGTTACGCACAGGTTAGCAATCAGCCCCAGCATTTT. Translated: CASSYAQVSNQPQHF.

The chain combines TRBV9 with TRBJ2-7; maybe TRBD1 (5 bases). Germline CDR1 reads SGDLS; CDR2 reads YYNGEE. V lost 3 bases, J lost 0 bases, and 13 bases lay in between. The CDR3 length is 15 residues. This CDR3 is CASSARDSFSYEQYF. The CDR3 DNA reads as TGTGCCAGCAGCGCCCGCGACAGTTTCTCCTACGAGCAGTACTTC.

This clone was counted a few times. This sequence joins TRBV15 and TRBJ2-2; 7 nucleotides agree with TRBD1. Germline V gives CDR1 LNHNV, CDR2 YYDKDF (reference sequence). The CDR3 sequence is 19 residues long. J was trimmed by 0 bases and V by 0 bases; bases with no gene match: 10. This CDR3 is CATSRDSLWDSSNTGELFF. CDR3 bases: TGTGCCACCAGCAGAGATTCTCTTTGGGACAGCTCGAACACCGGGGAGCTGTTTTTT.

This clone was seen only a few times. The rearrangement joins TRBV5-4 to TRBJ1-2, with 8 bases matching TRBD1. Germline assignment: CDR1 SGHNT and CDR2 YYREEE (reference sequence). The CDR3 covers 12 residues. V lost 4 bases and J lost 8; bases outside the gene matches: 4. CDR3 loop: CASSQDRAGYTF. DNA of the CDR3: TGTGCCAGCAGCCAGGACAGGGCGGGCTACACCTTC.

J is TRBJ2-1 and V is TRBV11-2; 10 nucleotides match TRBD2. The V segment lost 5 bases and the J segment 0 bases; nucleotides outside the gene matches: 7. The CDR3 contains 17 residues. CDR1 is SGHAT, CDR2 FQNNGV, per germline. In DNA form, the CDR3 reads TGTGCCAGCAGCGCCACGGGACTAGCGAGCTCCTACAATGAGCAGTTCTTC. Its translation: CASSATGLASSYNEQFF.

In its sample, this clone was seen once. J is TRBJ1-5 and V is TRBV10-3; D remains unclear. The CDR3 is made up of 15 amino acids. From germline, CDR1 is ENHRY and CDR2 SYGVKD. The germline V and J ends were trimmed by 6 bases and 1 base, with 13 bases remaining between them. DNA for the CDR3: TGTGCCATCAGGCTAGGCCCCGGGAGCAATCAGCCCCAGCATTTT. Translated: CAIRLGPGSNQPQHF.

The J gene is TRBJ2-3, the V gene TRBV5-6; D remains unclear. Germline loops: CDR1 SGHDT, CDR2 YYEEEE. The CDR3 has 16 amino acids. Trimming left V 4 bases short and J 4 bases short, with 19 bases between. The CDR3: CASSDEARIRADTQYF. The CDR3 DNA is TGTGCCAGCAGCGACGAAGCGAGGATCCGGGCAGATACGCAGTATTTT.

The CDR3 DNA sequence: TGTGCCAGCAGTGATCCGGTAGGACAGGTAGAAAAACTGTTTTTT. Protein product: CASSDPVGQVEKLFF. The V and J genes are TRBV2 and TRBJ1-4, with 7 bases matching TRBD1. Looked up from germline, CDR1 is SNHLY and CDR2 is FYNNEI. Losses at the gene ends were 3 bases for V and 8 bases for J; bases not matched to a gene: 9. The CDR3 has 15 amino acids.

The table lists this clone with a count of one. The V gene is TRBV15, the J gene TRBJ2-1; TRBD1 matches at 8 bases. This CDR3 spans 13 amino acids. V was clipped by 3 bases and J by 9 bases; unmatched bases: 4. Germline CDR1 and CDR2: LNHNV and YYDKDF (reference sequence). The CDR3 is CATSSTGGSEQFF. CDR3 sequence (DNA): TGTGCCACCAGCAGCACAGGGGGTAGTGAGCAGTTCTTC.

This clone was counted a single time. The J gene is TRBJ1-1, the V gene TRBV4-2, with TRBD1 as a possible D gene (5 bases). Germline lookup yields CDR1 LGHNA and CDR2 YNFKEQ. The CDR3 runs to 14 residues. Trimming removed 5 bases from V and 2 bases from J, with 12 bases in between. The CDR3 nucleotides read TGTGCCAGCAGCTTTGGGCAGGGCAACACTGAAGCTTTCTTT. Translation: CASSFGQGNTEAFF.

This chain joins TRBV15 and TRBJ1-5; unclear D gene. Germline-derived CDR1 and CDR2 are LNHNV and YYDKDF (reference sequence). Trimming took 1 base from V and 2 from J, leaving 12 bases between them. CDR3 length: 16 amino acids. CDR3 nucleotide sequence: TGTGCCACCAGCAGAGGAAGGGAAGTTGGCAATCAGCCCCAGCATTTT. Translating it yields CATSRGREVGNQPQHF.